Each of the 21 T cell receptor beta chains below was sequenced from the same sample in a study of CD8+ T cells in alopecia areata. Extracted from the samples, RNA was reverse transcribed into cDNA to serve as the sequencing template. Libraries were prepared by immunoSEQ multiplex PCR; TCRdb keeps only in-frame clonotypes and omits some of them. The data show roughly 170,000 clones, around three fifths seen once. The sample's treatment: oral pan-JAK inhibitor, 5-10 mg twice daily. Sequencing was performed on CD8+ T cells sorted from blood, taken at week 24, from a patient treated with tofacitinib. These TCRs come from a human donor with alopecia areata.

The chain carries TRBV9 and TRBJ2-1; a possible D gene is TRBD1 (5 bases). Germline V gives CDR1 SGDLS, CDR2 YYNGEE. The CDR3 has 14 amino acids. Trimming shortened V by 4 bases and J by 6 bases, and 14 bases separated the two germline ends. The CDR3 bases are TGTGCCAGCAGCATGACAGTCCTCTCCAATGAGCAGTTCTTC. Residues: CASSMTVLSNEQFF.

This clone was seen a handful of times. This rearrangement joins TRBV6-1 to TRBJ2-7; weak D call: TRBD1 (9 bases). Germline-derived CDR1 and CDR2 are MNHNS and SASEGT. The CDR3 contains 14 residues. V shed 8 bases and J shed 4 bases, with 18 bases lying between them. In DNA form, the CDR3 reads TGTGCCAGCGCCGGGGGGGACAGGGCTTACGAGCAGTACTTC. Protein: CASAGGDRAYEQYF.

This chain joins TRBV29-1 and TRBJ1-1; 7 nucleotides match TRBD1. This CDR3 has 14 residues. The V gene's germline CDR1 is SQVTM and CDR2 ANQGSEA. Trimming removed 6 bases from V and 1 base from J; junction bases left unmatched: 8. This CDR3 is CSVYLGQENTEAFF. The CDR3 nucleotides are TGCAGCGTCTACCTAGGACAGGAGAACACTGAAGCTTTCTTT.

This rearrangement joins TRBV5-1 to TRBJ2-7; D may be TRBD1 (6 bases). Germline assignment: CDR1 SGHRS and CDR2 YFSETQ. This CDR3 is built from 17 residues. Trimming pared 3 bases from V and 4 bases from J, leaving 23 bases between. Written as DNA, the CDR3 is TGCGCCAGCAGCTCAGGGGTCGGACGAATGAGAAGGTACGAGCAGTACTTC. Encoded protein: CASSSGVGRMRRYEQYF.

The J gene is TRBJ1-2, the V gene TRBV30; maybe TRBD1 (6 bases). V was pared by 0 bases and J by 7 bases, with 27 bases between. This CDR3 comprises 18 residues. CDR1 and CDR2 from the germline V gene are GTSNPN and SVGIG (reference sequence). The CDR3 DNA sequence: TGTGCCTGGAGTGTAATCGAGGCAGGGGAGGTAAATTGGCCTGGCTACACCTTC. The encoded protein is CAWSVIEAGEVNWPGYTF.

The gene calls are TRBV20-1 and TRBJ1-2; no firm D call. CDR1 and CDR2 (germline): DFQATT, SNEGSKA (reference sequence). This CDR3 region has 11 residues. Trimming took off 1 base at V and 6 bases at J, with 6 bases between the two ends. The CDR3 is CSARAGNGYTF. The CDR3 coding sequence is TGCAGTGCTAGAGCCGGGAATGGCTACACCTTC.

There are a few counts of this clone. The chain combines TRBV29-1 with TRBJ2-1; 8 positions agree with TRBD2. Germline V gene data show CDR1 as SQVTM and CDR2 as ANQGSEA. Losses at the gene ends were 2 bases for V and 9 bases for J; bases not matched to a gene: 3. This CDR3 has 12 residues. CDR3 in amino acids: CSVEFAGGEQFF. The CDR3 region has the DNA TGCAGCGTTGAATTTGCGGGGGGTGAGCAGTTCTTC.

The chain combines TRBV13 with TRBJ1-1; 7 bases fit TRBD1. Germline trimming cut 5 bases from V and 0 bases from J; bases unmatched to any gene: 9. The CDR3 consists of 16 residues. The germline V gene encodes CDR1 PRHDT and CDR2 FYEKMQ (reference sequence). DNA for the CDR3: TGTGCCAGCAGCCAGGAAGTGGGACAGATGAACACTGAAGCTTTCTTT. Encoded protein: CASSQEVGQMNTEAFF.

The table lists this clone with a few counts. V usage is TRBV30 and J usage is TRBJ2-2, with TRBD2 as a possible D gene (6 bases). CDR1 is GTSNPN and CDR2 is SVGIG in the germline V gene (reference sequence). Trimming cost V 8 bases and J 7 bases, with 14 bases left between them. The CDR3 has 12 amino acids. The CDR3 nucleotides read TGTGCCAGCCTCGGGGGTGGCGGGGAGCTGTTTTTT. Translated: CASLGGGGELFF.

The chain employs TRBV25-1 and TRBJ1-4; D remains unclear. The CDR3 has 11 residues. Trimming took off 5 bases at V and 7 bases at J, with 5 bases between the two ends. Per the germline V gene, CDR1 is MGHDK and CDR2 is SYGVNS. In DNA, the CDR3 is TGTGCCAGCAGTTTCGGTGAAAAACTGTTTTTT. Translated: CASSFGEKLFF.

The chain joins TRBV30 to TRBJ1-5, with 8 bases that match TRBD1. Per the germline V gene, CDR1 is GTSNPN and CDR2 is SVGIG (reference sequence). There are 14 residues in the CDR3. Trimming removed 4 bases from V and 6 bases from J; junction bases left unmatched: 8. The CDR3 DNA is TGTGCCTGGAACGACAGGGGAACGGGTCAGCCCCAGCATTTT. Translating it yields CAWNDRGTGQPQHF.

This sequence joins TRBV2 and TRBJ2-1; TRBD1 is a possible D gene (6 bases). Germline assignment: CDR1 SNHLY and CDR2 FYNNEI. CDR3 length: 12 residues. V gave up 10 bases and J gave up 5 bases, with 12 bases separating them. CDR3 protein: CAIPDRNNEQFF. In DNA form, the CDR3 reads TGTGCCATTCCCGACAGGAACAATGAGCAGTTCTTC.

This clone was recorded at least ten times. The chain links TRBV7-8 to TRBJ2-2; the match to TRBD2 covers 11 bases. The V gene end was trimmed by 2 bases and the J gene end by 7 bases; junction bases not matched to a gene: 6. The CDR3 is 16 residues long. Germline values: CDR1 SGHVS, CDR2 FQNEAQ. CDR3 amino acids: CASSLLAGGSGGELFF. As DNA, the CDR3 is TGTGCCAGCAGCTTATTAGCGGGGGGGTCCGGCGGGGAGCTGTTTTTT. The variable domain in full, completed from reference TRBV7-8 and TRBJ2-2, reads GAGVSQSPRYKVAKRGQDVALRCDPISGHVSLFWYQQALGQGPEFLTYFQNEAQLDKSGLPSDRFFAERPEGSVSTLKIQRTQQEDSAVYLCASSLLAGGSGGELFFGEGSRLTVL.

The V gene is TRBV2, the J gene TRBJ1-1, with TRBD1 as a possible D gene (5 bases). Germline V CDR1 and CDR2: SNHLY, FYNNEI. V shed 10 bases and J shed 4 bases, with 19 bases lying between them. This CDR3 has 14 amino acids. CDR3 coding DNA: TGTGCCACCCTATGGGTGGGGGGATTCACTGAAGCTTTCTTT. This translates into CATLWVGGFTEAFF.

This sequence joins TRBV9 and TRBJ2-3, with no clear D. Trimming shortened V by 4 bases and J by 2 bases, and 14 bases separated the two germline ends. CDR1 and CDR2 (germline): SGDLS, YYNGEE. The CDR3 has 15 amino acids. The CDR3: CASSTATFDTDTQYF. In nucleotides, the CDR3 is TGTGCCAGCAGCACAGCTACCTTTGACACAGATACGCAGTATTTT.

The chain couples TRBV13 to TRBJ2-1; maybe TRBD1 (5 bases). The germline V gene has CDR1 PRHDT and CDR2 FYEKMQ (reference sequence). CDR3 length: 16 residues. V was shortened by 2 bases and J by 2 bases, with 13 bases between the two germline ends. The CDR3 DNA sequence: TGTGCCAGCAGCTTATCCCCGTTAGGGGCCTACAATGAGCAGTTCTTC. This encodes CASSLSPLGAYNEQFF.

V usage is TRBV27 and J usage is TRBJ2-3; D is possibly TRBD1 or TRBD2 (5 bases each). The germline gives CDR1 MNHEY, CDR2 SMNVEV (reference sequence). Deletions cut 1 base from V and 0 bases from J, with 5 bases between. This CDR3 region has 14 residues. CDR3 bases: TGTGCCAGCAGTTTATGGGGGAGCACAGATACGCAGTATTTT. Protein: CASSLWGSTDTQYF.

This clone was observed a few times. This chain uses TRBV7-9 with TRBJ1-1, with D unresolved. The CDR3 extends over 12 amino acids. Germline values: CDR1 SEHNR, CDR2 FQNEAQ (reference sequence). The V gene lost 5 bases and the J gene lost 8 bases, with 12 bases spanning the gap. Here the CDR3 reads CASSAQTVEAFF. The CDR3 nucleotides are TGTGCCAGCAGCGCACAAACAGTAGAAGCTTTCTTT.

This clone was detected a few times. The J gene is TRBJ2-1, the V gene TRBV30, with no clear D. Deletions cut 4 bases from V and 5 bases from J, with 12 bases between. CDR1 and CDR2 from the germline V gene are GTSNPN and SVGIG (reference sequence). This CDR3 comprises 13 residues. The CDR3 is CAWNGGADNEQFF. The CDR3 coding sequence is TGTGCCTGGAACGGCGGCGCCGACAATGAGCAGTTCTTC.

The genes are TRBV15 and TRBJ1-3, with unresolved D. The CDR3 contains 15 residues. Germline V gene data show CDR1 as LNHNV and CDR2 as YYDKDF (reference sequence). Trimming took 0 bases from V and 1 from J, leaving 7 bases between them. The CDR3 loop reads CATSRDQGSGNTIYF. The DNA of the CDR3 is TGTGCCACCAGCAGAGATCAAGGTTCTGGAAACACCATATATTTT.

V gene TRBV30 combines with J gene TRBJ2-5; 7 positions agree with TRBD1. Germline V gene data show CDR1 as GTSNPN and CDR2 as SVGIG (reference sequence). The CDR3 is made up of 13 amino acids. The junction had 3 bases not matched to a gene; V was cut back by 0 bases and J by 5 bases. The CDR3 is CAWSVGGRETQYF. The CDR3 DNA reads TGTGCCTGGAGTGTAGGGGGCCGGGAGACCCAGTACTTC.